This paragraph covers one TCR beta chain sequence. The antigen is not known. The data derive from a study of memory CD4+ T cells and cytomegalovirus serostatus. For the study at large: Healthy Belgian adult donors included nine or ten CMV-positive and 24 CMV-negative people.

Points from the study as a whole: CD4+ memory repertoires contained about two fifths of the roughly 160 reported CMV TCRbeta sequences. Median bootstrapped AUC for CMV status was about 0.96 originally, 0.85 to 0.92 US-trained.

TCRdb keeps only in-frame clones here, not all; method: immunoSEQ multiplex PCR. The table lists about 31,000 clones, around 74% of them singletons. The sort gate was single viable CD3+CD4+CD8-CD45RO+ cells for memory CD4+ T cells. Total CD4+ T cells were enriched by CD4 positive selection. This CDR3 is 14 amino acids long. Germline values: CDR1 SGHTA, CDR2 FQGNSA. The V end was cut by 1 base, the J end by 3 bases, with 7 bases between. The chain joins TRBV7-2 to TRBJ2-1; no reliable D call. The receptor was derived from an adult in good health and CMV-seronegative. Some clones in this sample may be carry-over from other donors' samples. The sample consisted of memory CD4+ T cells from blood. The CDR3 region has the DNA TGTGCCAGCAGCTTAGTGGAGCACTACAATGAGCAGTTCTTC. Translation gives CASSLVEHYNEQFF.